The sequence of this TCR beta chain was determined in a study of OX40 agonist ivuxolimab in advanced cancers. The length of the CDR3 is 14 residues. With 5 bases clipped from V and 2 bases from J, the junction kept 5 bases outside the gene matches. Looked up from germline, CDR1 is MGHDK and CDR2 is SYGVNS. In regard to this clone: Its matching antigen is unknown.

The repertoire was sequenced with immunoSEQ multiplex PCR; TCRdb's copy has only in-frame clones and lacks some. The repertoire consists of tens of thousands of clones, with about 84% occurring once and the leading ten covering roughly 4.6%. Any history of autoimmune disease or systemic immunosuppression disqualified patients. Points from the study as a whole: CD4+ and CD8+ blood T cells expanded clonally by week 6 at 0.1 to 3.0 mg/kg.

The specimen comprised CD4+ or CD8+ T cells sorted from blood, sampled in a trial of the OX40 agonist ivuxolimab. The receptor's source is an adult with an advanced solid tumor such as melanoma, head and neck, liver or kidney cancer. V and J are TRBV25-1 and TRBJ1-1, with 7 bases lining up with TRBD1. This CDR3 is CASSFTGVNTEAFF. CDR3 DNA: TGTGCCAGCAGTTTCACAGGGGTAAACACTGAAGCTTTCTTT.